A single sample gave rise to the 17 T cell receptor beta chains below, sequenced in a study of preoperative IRX-2 immunotherapy in early breast cancer. This sample's treatment: preoperative locoregional IRX-2 cytokine immunotherapy. TCRdb's copy holds only in-frame clones and misses some; the assay was immunoSEQ multiplex PCR. In the table there are 25,000 to 30,000 clones, under 90% of which are singletons. Sampling was done from a patient treated with IRX-2 immunotherapy. These receptors originate from a human donor with breast cancer.

For the CDR3, the DNA is TGTGCCAGTAGTTCCCAAGCGGGAGTCTACGAGCAGTACTTC. As protein: CASSSQAGVYEQYF. This chain joins TRBV19 and TRBJ2-7, with 8 bases identical to TRBD2. Germline V lookup: CDR1 LNHDA, CDR2 SQIVND (reference sequence). The CDR3 contains 14 residues. With 5 bases clipped from V and 3 bases from J, the junction kept 6 bases outside the gene matches.

The gene calls are TRBV5-1 and TRBJ1-5; D gene ambiguous. Germline lookup yields CDR1 SGHRS and CDR2 YFSETQ. The CDR3 loop spans 14 amino acids. With 0 bases removed from V and 1 base from J, the gap between germline ends came to 5 bases. CDR3 protein: CASSLGGSNQPQHF. Written as DNA, the CDR3 is TGCGCCAGCAGCTTGGGTGGGAGCAATCAGCCCCAGCATTTT.

The chain uses TRBV11-3 and TRBJ2-1; TRBD1 matches 9 bases. The CDR3 contains 16 residues. CDR1 is SGHNT and CDR2 is YENEEA in the germline V gene. The V and J ends lost 4 bases and 8 bases, in that order; junction bases with no gene match: 12. This chain's CDR3 is CASSSYPGQGFDEQFF. CDR3 bases: TGTGCCAGCAGCTCCTACCCGGGACAGGGCTTTGATGAGCAGTTCTTC.

The V gene is TRBV11-3, the J gene TRBJ1-5; no reliable D call. Trimming cost V 1 base and J 4 bases, with 8 bases left between them. The CDR3 consists of 14 residues. Per the germline V gene, CDR1 is SGHNT and CDR2 is YENEEA. CDR3 sequence reads: CASSLVGGNQPQHF. CDR3 in DNA: TGTGCCAGCAGCTTAGTGGGTGGAAATCAGCCCCAGCATTTT.

The chain combines TRBV7-6 with TRBJ1-2, with a possible D match to TRBD1 (6 bases). The germline V and J ends were trimmed by 1 base and 6 bases, with 15 bases remaining between them. The CDR3 is 15 amino acids. The germline V gene encodes CDR1 SGHVS and CDR2 FNYEAQ. CDR3 bases: TGTGCCAGCAGCTTAGGGGGGGACAAACAGCATGGCTACACCTTC. As protein: CASSLGGDKQHGYTF.

This rearrangement joins TRBV18 to TRBJ2-3; D is perhaps TRBD2 (7 bases). There are 18 residues in the CDR3. V was clipped by 4 bases and J by 3 bases, with 23 bases between them. CDR1 and CDR2 (germline): KGHSH, LQKENI. This chain's CDR3 is CASSHSYPGVGRTDTQYF. CDR3 sequence (DNA): TGTGCCAGCTCACACTCCTATCCAGGGGTCGGGAGGACAGATACGCAGTATTTT.

The chain is built from TRBV12-2 and TRBJ2-3; the table's D call, TRBD2, has no DNA check behind it. TRBV12-2 is a documented pseudogene. This CDR3 is built from 14 residues. The CDR3 region is CAGKRGGITDTQYF. CDR3 sequence (DNA): TGTGCCGGGAAGCGGGGGGGTATCACAGATACGCAGTATTTT.

The chain combines TRBV6-7 with TRBJ2-5, with a tentative D call TRBD2 (6 bases). TRBV6-7 carries the ORF label, with uncertain function. The germline V and J ends were trimmed by 4 bases and 13 bases, with 22 bases remaining between them. The CDR3 length is 14 residues. CDR3 coding DNA: TGTGCCAGCAGTTCCTCCGGGACTGGCGGGCCATCGTACTTC. Translation: CASSSSGTGGPSYF.

The chain employs TRBV5-1 and TRBJ2-5; 8 bases match TRBD1. This CDR3 has 15 amino acids. The germline V gene encodes CDR1 SGHRS and CDR2 YFSETQ. V was pared by 3 bases and J by 1 base, with 5 bases of the junction left unmatched. The DNA for the CDR3 is TGCGCCAGCAGCTCCAACAGGGGGATCCAAGAGACCCAGTACTTC. Its protein product is CASSSNRGIQETQYF.

The chain combines TRBV6-8 with TRBJ1-1; D might be TRBD1 (6 bases). This CDR3 contains 16 residues. Per germline, CDR1 MNHGY and CDR2 SAAAGT. Trimming took off 4 bases at V and 4 bases at J, with 19 bases between the two ends. The CDR3 DNA reads as TGTGCCAGCAGTTCCCCAAAACGGGGGGCGGCCACTGAAGCTTTCTTT. Translating gives CASSSPKRGAATEAFF.

This clone was seen a handful of times. V is TRBV29-1 and J is TRBJ1-5; unclear D gene. V dropped 6 bases and J dropped 2 bases, with 17 bases sitting between them. Germline V gene sequence: CDR1 SQVTM, CDR2 ANQGSEA. The CDR3 has 15 amino acids. The DNA of the CDR3 is TGCAGCGTCTCCGACGGCTTTTTGGGCAATCAGCCCCAGCATTTT. Its translation is CSVSDGFLGNQPQHF.

The V and J genes are TRBV11-3 and TRBJ1-4, with 9 bases aligning to TRBD1. The CDR3 is 15 residues long. Germline V gene sequence: CDR1 SGHNT, CDR2 YENEEA. Trimming removed 5 bases from V and 8 bases from J; junction bases left unmatched: 9. The CDR3 DNA follows: TGTGCCAGCAGCCAAGGAACAGGGGGCGGAGAAAAACTGTTTTTT. Protein: CASSQGTGGGEKLFF.

The chain links TRBV18 to TRBJ2-3; a weak D match, TRBD1 (6 bases). From germline, CDR1 is KGHSH and CDR2 LQKENI. V was clipped by 3 bases and J by 6 bases, with 19 bases between them. The CDR3 consists of 16 residues. The chain's CDR3 is CASSPPRFSQGDTQYF. The CDR3 bases are TGTGCCAGCTCACCCCCGAGGTTCTCACAGGGTGATACGCAGTATTTT. The whole variable domain, remainder taken from reference TRBV18 and TRBJ2-3, is NAGVMQNPRHLVRRRGQEARLRCSPMKGHSHVYWYRQLPEEGLKFMVYLQKENIIDESGMPKERFSAEFPKEGPSILRIQQVVRGDSAAYFCASSPPRFSQGDTQYFGPGTRLTVL.

This clone has only a few counts. The chain recombines TRBV11-3 with TRBJ2-2, with 12 bases lining up with TRBD2. Trimming at V came to 5 bases and at J to 0 bases, leaving 4 bases not matched to a gene. The germline V gene has CDR1 SGHNT and CDR2 YENEEA. This CDR3 is built from 17 residues. The CDR3 DNA sequence: TGTGCCAGCAGCGTGACTAGCGGGGGTCCGAACACCGGGGAGCTGTTTTTT. It yields the protein CASSVTSGGPNTGELFF.

The chain recombines TRBV28 with TRBJ2-2; 9 positions agree with TRBD2. This CDR3 contains 14 residues. Germline CDR1 MDHEN, CDR2 SYDVKM. The junction had 5 bases not matched to a gene; V was cut back by 6 bases and J by 6 bases. The chain's CDR3 is CASSRTSAAGELFF. CDR3 in DNA: TGTGCCAGCAGCCGGACTAGCGCGGCCGGGGAGCTGTTTTTT.

The chain has TRBV6-8 and TRBJ2-7; 8 bases agree with TRBD1. This CDR3 spans 14 amino acids. Per the germline V gene, CDR1 is MNHGY and CDR2 is SAAAGT. Losses at the gene ends were 4 bases for V and 3 bases for J; bases not matched to a gene: 5. The CDR3 DNA reads as TGTGCCAGCAGTTCGCGACAGGGGTACTACGAGCAGTACTTC. Translating gives CASSSRQGYYEQYF.

V gene TRBV6-8 combines with J gene TRBJ2-7; weak D call: TRBD1 (6 bases). Trimming took 6 bases from V and 4 from J, leaving 10 bases between them. The CDR3 consists of 12 residues. Germline V gene sequence: CDR1 MNHGY, CDR2 SAAAGT. CDR3 region: CASSSTGYEQYF. In nucleotides, the CDR3 is TGTGCCAGCAGCTCCACAGGGTACGAGCAGTACTTC.